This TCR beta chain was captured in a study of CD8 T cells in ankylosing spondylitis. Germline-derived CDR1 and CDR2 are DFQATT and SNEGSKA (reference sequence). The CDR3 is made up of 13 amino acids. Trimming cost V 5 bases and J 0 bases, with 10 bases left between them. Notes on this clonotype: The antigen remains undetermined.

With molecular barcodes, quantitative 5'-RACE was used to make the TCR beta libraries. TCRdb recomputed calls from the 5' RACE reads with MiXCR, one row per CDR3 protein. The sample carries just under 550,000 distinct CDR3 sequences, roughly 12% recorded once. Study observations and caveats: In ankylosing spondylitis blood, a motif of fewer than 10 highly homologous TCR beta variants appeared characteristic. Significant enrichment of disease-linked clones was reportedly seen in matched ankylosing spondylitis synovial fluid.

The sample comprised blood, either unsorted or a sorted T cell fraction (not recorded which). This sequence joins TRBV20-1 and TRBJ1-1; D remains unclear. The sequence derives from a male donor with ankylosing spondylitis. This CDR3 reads CSAFPSVNTEAFF. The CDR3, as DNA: TGCAGTGCTTTCCCTTCGGTGAACACTGAAGCTTTCTTT.